The 20 T cell receptor beta chains given below trace back to one sample, sequenced in a study of shared clonotypes between healthy human individuals. Sequencing used immunoSEQ multiplex PCR; TCRdb keeps in-frame clones, though not all of them. The table shows some 980,000 clones, with around 80% occurring only once. The sequencing sample was made of memory CD4+ T cells sorted from blood. Subset noted: CD45RA-negative fraction. The receptor source for this set is a man aged 18 to 35 in good health.

The chain couples TRBV4-1 to TRBJ2-4; D tentatively fits TRBD1 or TRBD2 (5 bases each). Germline V gene sequence: CDR1 MGHRA, CDR2 YSYEKL. The CDR3 spans 14 residues. The V gene lost 6 bases and the J gene lost 8 bases, with 17 bases spanning the gap. This CDR3 is CASSPGTLGDIQYF. The CDR3 bases are TGCGCCAGCAGTCCTGGGACCCTCGGGGACATTCAGTACTTC.

The J gene is TRBJ2-2, the V gene TRBV2; D may correspond to TRBD1 or TRBD2 (6 bases each). Germline loops: CDR1 SNHLY, CDR2 FYNNEI. V lost 7 bases and J 7 bases, leaving 13 bases between the germline ends. The CDR3 extends over 13 amino acids. Written as DNA, the CDR3 is TGTGCCAGCAACGGGGGCTTGGGCGGGGAGCTGTTTTTT. Its protein product is CASNGGLGGELFF.

The chain carries TRBV7-9 and TRBJ1-5, with D maybe TRBD1 (6 bases). Germline V lookup: CDR1 SEHNR, CDR2 FQNEAQ (reference sequence). There are 13 residues in the CDR3. Trimming stripped 8 bases from V and 9 bases from J, with 17 bases between. The CDR3 DNA follows: TGTGCCAGCGGTTTAGGGGGAATAGGGCCCCAGCATTTT. It is translated as CASGLGGIGPQHF.

The chain carries TRBV18 and TRBJ1-1, with 7 bases aligning to TRBD1. Germline V lookup: CDR1 KGHSH, CDR2 LQKENI. CDR3 length equals 17 residues. V lost 6 bases, J lost 1 base, and 14 bases stayed unmatched. The CDR3 bases are TGTGCCAGCTCCACGGGTTGGGCAGGGGGTTCGAACACTGAAGCTTTCTTT. Translated, it gives CASSTGWAGGSNTEAFF.

This clone showed up just once. The chain combines TRBV18 with TRBJ1-1, with TRBD1 as a possible D gene (5 bases). Germline CDR1 and CDR2: KGHSH and LQKENI. V lost 5 bases and J lost 0, with 16 bases in between. The CDR3 is 16 residues long. The CDR3 here is CASSITGPPMNTEAFF. The CDR3 DNA follows: TGTGCCAGCTCAATTACGGGACCCCCTATGAACACTGAAGCTTTCTTT. Looking up the rest from reference TRBV18 and TRBJ1-1 gives the full variable domain: NAGVMQNPRHLVRRRGQEARLRCSPMKGHSHVYWYRQLPEEGLKFMVYLQKENIIDESGMPKERFSAEFPKEGPSILRIQQVVRGDSAAYFCASSITGPPMNTEAFFGQGTRLTVV.

This sequence joins TRBV5-5 and TRBJ2-7, with D tentatively TRBD1 (6 bases). V gave up 4 bases and J gave up 5 bases, with 19 bases separating them. Per the germline V gene, CDR1 is SGHKS and CDR2 is YYEKEE (reference sequence). The CDR3 sequence is 15 residues long. CDR3 protein: CASSPDLTGFHEQYF. In DNA form, the CDR3 reads TGTGCCAGCAGCCCCGACCTAACAGGGTTCCACGAGCAGTACTTC.

In nucleotides, the CDR3 is TGTGCTAGTGGTTTGGTACTCGGGGGCAACACCGGGGAGCTGTTTTTT. Translating it yields CASGLVLGGNTGELFF. The chain recombines TRBV12-5 with TRBJ2-2; D could derive from TRBD1 or TRBD2 (6 bases each). V was shortened by 0 bases and J by 2 bases, with 10 bases between the two germline ends. This CDR3 is 16 amino acids long. From germline, CDR1 is LGHNT and CDR2 FRNRAP.

The chain combines TRBV4-1 with TRBJ1-1; D possibly corresponds to TRBD1 (6 bases). Per the germline V gene, CDR1 is MGHRA and CDR2 is YSYEKL. The length of the CDR3 is 19 residues. V lost 1 base to trimming and J lost 0 bases, with 21 bases between them. Written as DNA, the CDR3 is TGCGCCAGCAGCCAAGTCACGCCCTTTTCGGACAGAATGAACACTGAAGCTTTCTTT. The encoded protein is CASSQVTPFSDRMNTEAFF.

The chain joins TRBV15 to TRBJ2-2; 9 positions agree with TRBD2. Germline assignment: CDR1 LNHNV and CDR2 YYDKDF (reference sequence). Germline trimming cut 5 bases from V and 4 bases from J; bases unmatched to any gene: 11. There are 17 residues in the CDR3. CDR3 region: CATSRGGGRAVTGELFF. For the CDR3, the DNA is TGTGCCACCAGCCGGGGGGGCGGGAGGGCCGTCACCGGGGAGCTGTTTTTT.

This CDR3 reads CASSPTGTNEKLFF. CDR3 nucleotides: TGTGCCAGCAGCCCGACAGGAACTAATGAAAAACTGTTTTTT. The genes are TRBV16 and TRBJ1-4, with D possibly matching TRBD1 (6 bases). V shed 4 bases and J shed 1 base, with 7 bases lying between them. The CDR3 runs 14 residues. Germline V gene lookup returns CDR1 KGHSY and CDR2 FQNENV.

The chain carries TRBV6-1 and TRBJ1-2; D unresolved. Trimming stripped 1 base from V and 2 bases from J, with 8 bases between. Per germline, CDR1 MNHNS and CDR2 SASEGT. This CDR3 has 14 amino acids. CDR3 bases: TGTGCCAGCAGTGAAGATGGCGCAAACTATGGCTACACCTTC. Translated: CASSEDGANYGYTF.

The CDR3 DNA reads TGTGCCAGCAGCCAGGCGACCCCTTCGGCGTTCTTC. This sequence encodes CASSQATPSAFF. V is TRBV7-2 and J is TRBJ2-1; no reliable D call. V lost 5 bases and J 15 bases, leaving 17 bases between the germline ends. The CDR3 contains 12 residues. The germline gives CDR1 SGHTA, CDR2 FQGNSA.

The V and J genes are TRBV4-1 and TRBJ2-3; the D gene is possibly TRBD2 (6 bases). The CDR3 runs 17 residues. Germline CDR1 reads MGHRA; CDR2 reads YSYEKL. Trimming left V 3 bases short and J 1 base short, with 17 bases between. The CDR3 DNA reads as TGCGCCAGCAGCCAGCCTTGGGGGGAGTTGGGCACAGATACGCAGTATTTT. Its translation: CASSQPWGELGTDTQYF.

Only a few counts were recorded for this clone. The chain is built from TRBV7-9 and TRBJ1-4; D possibly corresponds to TRBD1 (6 bases). The germline V gene has CDR1 SEHNR and CDR2 FQNEAQ (reference sequence). V was cut by 5 bases and J by 0 bases, with 13 bases left in between. This CDR3 comprises 16 residues. CDR3 coding DNA: TGTGCCAGCAGCATAGGACAGCTTGCAACTAATGAAAAACTGTTTTTT. Residues: CASSIGQLATNEKLFF. The whole variable domain, filled in from reference TRBV7-9 and TRBJ1-4, reads DTGVSQNPRHKITKRGQNVTFRCDPISEHNRLYWYRQTLGQGPEFLTYFQNEAQLEKSRLLSDRFSAERPKGSFSTLEIQRTEQGDSAMYLCASSIGQLATNEKLFFGSGTQLSVL.

The J gene is TRBJ2-1, the V gene TRBV5-1, with 7 bases that match TRBD2. V trimming: 2 bases; J trimming: 3 bases; junction bases outside the gene matches: 5. The CDR3 is 15 residues long. Germline V gene lookup returns CDR1 SGHRS and CDR2 YFSETQ. As DNA, the CDR3 is TGCGCCAGCAGCTTCACAGCGGGGCTCTACAATGAGCAGTTCTTC. It codes for CASSFTAGLYNEQFF.

The rearrangement joins TRBV5-6 to TRBJ1-1; D unresolved. The CDR3 consists of 14 residues. V was trimmed by 4 bases and J by 0 bases, leaving 10 bases between them. Germline-derived CDR1 and CDR2 are SGHDT and YYEEEE. The CDR3: CASSPTGVNTEAFF. The DNA for the CDR3 is TGTGCCAGCAGCCCAACCGGAGTGAACACTGAAGCTTTCTTT.

In its sample, this clone was seen a few times. This chain joins TRBV5-1 and TRBJ2-5; D remains ambiguous. V gave up 4 bases and J gave up 2 bases, with 15 bases separating them. The CDR3 sequence is 15 residues long. Germline-derived CDR1 and CDR2 are SGHRS and YFSETQ. The CDR3 DNA is TGCGCCAGCAGCACGGGCCGCGGAAGGCAAGAGACCCAGTACTTC. As protein: CASSTGRGRQETQYF.

Points on this clone: This may arise from a read error, as a much more abundant clone is one base away. This chain uses TRBV2 with TRBJ2-2; D not resolved. The CDR3 is 13 amino acids. V lost 6 bases to trimming and J lost 0 bases, with 5 bases between them. The germline V gene encodes CDR1 SNHLY and CDR2 FYNNEI. In nucleotides, the CDR3 is TGTGCCAGCAGGGGTACGAACACCGGGGAGCTGTTTTTT. Protein product: CASRGTNTGELFF.

The J gene is TRBJ2-7, the V gene TRBV6-5; 9 nucleotides agree with TRBD1. Germline-derived CDR1 and CDR2 are MNHEY and SVGAGI. Germline trimming cut 5 bases from V and 6 bases from J; bases unmatched to any gene: 5. The CDR3 spans 13 residues. The CDR3 here is CASSRQGGREQYF. The CDR3 bases are TGTGCCAGCAGTCGACAGGGGGGACGCGAGCAGTACTTC.

V is TRBV10-3 and J is TRBJ1-5; D not certain. V lost 5 bases to trimming and J lost 8 bases, with 13 bases between them. CDR1 and CDR2 from the germline V gene are ENHRY and SYGVKD. The CDR3 consists of 13 residues. CDR3 in amino acids: CAISSQIGEPQHF. CDR3 nucleotide sequence: TGTGCCATCAGTAGCCAAATTGGTGAGCCCCAGCATTTT.